The following is a TCR beta chain sequence with its context. Its antigen remains unidentified. The primer mix had 60 Vbeta and 13 Jbeta primers. Sequenced by immunoSEQ multiplex PCR; TCRdb stores in-frame clones only, minus some. The data show about 160,000 clones, 65% to 85% seen once. The data derive from a study of cytomegalovirus exposure and HLA in healthy donors. Findings and limits, study-wide: The study recorded 150 to 200 TCR beta chains that were cytomegalovirus-associated. Testing in vitro showed three CMV-associated chains specific for CMV antigens.

The CDR3 contains 17 residues. Germline V gene data show CDR1 as LGHNA and CDR2 as YNFKEQ. V lost 0 bases, J lost 4 bases, and 10 bases stayed unmatched. Sequencing used PBMCs. The clonotype originates from a woman aged 30 to 39 in good health and CMV-seropositive. This chain links TRBV4-2 with TRBJ2-3; 7 bases match TRBD1. The CDR3 loop is CASSQDLSDGTADTQYF. CDR3 sequence (DNA): TGTGCCAGCAGCCAAGACCTTAGTGACGGGACAGCAGATACGCAGTATTTT.